The text below deals with one T cell receptor beta chain. What it binds is unknown. The data belong to a study of OX40 agonist ivuxolimab in advanced cancers. In the study overall: Three patients had partial responses: one hepatocellular carcinoma, two cutaneous melanoma.

Profiled with immunoSEQ multiplex PCR; TCRdb holds only in-frame clones, not every one. The repertoire includes 60,000 to 75,000 clones, 80% to 90% of them detected once, and over 0.95% sits in the top ten. General study results and limits: Also present in some nonresponders was a low level of normalized T-cell clonal expansion. Among the least clonally expanded were partial responders at 0.1-3.0 mg/kg.

CDR3 length equals 14 residues. Per germline, CDR1 SGHRS and CDR2 YFSETQ. V was pared by 0 bases and J by 0 bases, with 5 bases between. The timepoints at which blood was sampled were baseline, cycle 4 day 1, and cycle 7 day 1. The origin of this receptor is an adult with an advanced solid tumor such as melanoma, head and neck, liver or kidney cancer. The gene calls are TRBV5-1 and TRBJ2-3; D not certain. Source: CD4+ or CD8+ T cells sorted from blood, taken in a trial of the OX40 agonist ivuxolimab. CDR3 nucleotide sequence: TGCGCCAGCAGCTTGGGGGCTAGCACAGATACGCAGTATTTT. Protein sequence: CASSLGASTDTQYF. Full variable domain (rest looked up from reference TRBV5-1 and TRBJ2-3): KAGVTQTPRYLIKTRGQQVTLSCSPISGHRSVSWYQQTPGQGLQFLFEYFSETQRNKGNFPGRFSGRQFSNSRSEMNVSTLELGDSALYLCASSLGASTDTQYFGPGTRLTVL.